The rows below give T cell receptor beta chains drawn from one sample of a study of CD8 T cell repertoires and HIV-1 epitope variants. No antigen is known for these receptors. Some clones are missing from TCRdb's copy, which holds only in-frame ones; the method was immunoSEQ multiplex PCR. The sample holds more than 3,500 clones, about two thirds seen once. Sequenced input: cultured CD8+ T cells derived from PBMCs. The receptors here all came from a male donor with HIV. The CDR3 runs from the conserved cysteine through the conserved F or W. Each record gives: D gene, clone size, J gene, V gene, CDR3 protein, CDR3 DNA. A D gene is named only where the DNA matches it firmly. Clone sizes are given selectively: once, few, many, or a class where the clone is expanded.

D gene: .
clone size: .
J gene: TRBJ2-7
V gene: TRBV6-1
CDR3 protein: CASSYNRGSYEQYF
CDR3 DNA: TGTGCCAGCAGTTATAACCGGGGCTCCTACGAGCAGTACTTC

D gene: .
clone size: .
J gene: TRBJ2-5
V gene: TRBV25-1
CDR3 protein: CASSESGVGEQYF
CDR3 DNA: TGTGCCAGCAGTGAATCAGGGGTTGGTGAGCAGTACTTC

D gene: .
clone size: .
J gene: TRBJ2-2
V gene: TRBV27
CDR3 protein: CASSPGVNTGELFF
CDR3 DNA: TGTGCCAGCAGTCCAGGGGTGAACACCGGGGAGCTGTTTTTT

D gene: .
clone size: .
J gene: TRBJ1-1
V gene: TRBV4-3
CDR3 protein: CASSQEVGMENTEAFF
CDR3 DNA: TGCGCCAGCAGCCAAGAGGTGGGAATGGAAAACACTGAAGCTTTCTTT

D gene: .
clone size: few
J gene: TRBJ2-2
V gene: TRBV5-5
CDR3 protein: CASSLAGTGELFF
CDR3 DNA: TGTGCCAGCAGCTTGGCCGGTACCGGGGAGCTGTTTTTT

D gene: .
clone size: .
J gene: TRBJ1-6
V gene: TRBV9
CDR3 protein: CASSVGEAGYNSPLHF
CDR3 DNA: TGTGCCAGCAGCGTAGGGGAGGCTGGGTATAATTCACCCCTCCACTTT

D gene: .
clone size: few
J gene: TRBJ2-5
V gene: TRBV10-3
CDR3 protein: CAISEGGNQYF
CDR3 DNA: TGTGCCATCAGTGAGGGGGGAAACCAGTACTTC

D gene: TRBD1
clone size: .
J gene: TRBJ2-5
V gene: TRBV29-1
CDR3 protein: CSVRTGLETQYF
CDR3 DNA: TGCAGCGTGAGGACAGGATTAGAGACCCAGTACTTC

D gene: .
clone size: once
J gene: TRBJ2-7
V gene: TRBV5-1
CDR3 protein: CASSSAGGGSYEQYF
CDR3 DNA: TGCGCCAGCAGCTCGGCGGGTGGTGGCTCCTACGAGCAGTACTTC

D gene: .
clone size: .
J gene: TRBJ2-1
V gene: TRBV15
CDR3 protein: CATSYDHMSYNEQFF
CDR3 DNA: TGTGCCACCAGTTACGACCACATGTCCTACAATGAGCAGTTCTTC

D gene: TRBD2
clone size: .
J gene: TRBJ2-1
V gene: TRBV6-4
CDR3 protein: CASSDRAGDIDEQFF
CDR3 DNA: TGTGCCAGCAGTGACAGGGCGGGAGATATCGATGAGCAGTTCTTC

D gene: .
clone size: .
J gene: TRBJ1-6
V gene: TRBV28
CDR3 protein: CASSLKAGNNSPLHF
CDR3 DNA: TGTGCCAGCAGTTTAAAGGCAGGGAACAATTCACCCCTCCACTTT

D gene: .
clone size: .
J gene: TRBJ1-5
V gene: TRBV25-1
CDR3 protein: CASSDGNQPQHF
CDR3 DNA: TGTGCCAGCAGTGATGGTAATCAGCCCCAGCATTTT

D gene: TRBD2
clone size: few
J gene: TRBJ2-1
V gene: TRBV4-1
CDR3 protein: CASSQDRPSGVYNEQFF
CDR3 DNA: TGCGCCAGCAGCCAAGACCGCCCTAGCGGGGTTTACAATGAGCAGTTCTTC

D gene: .
clone size: .
J gene: TRBJ2-2
V gene: TRBV2
CDR3 protein: CASSEQGNTGELFF
CDR3 DNA: TGTGCCAGCAGTGAACAGGGTAACACCGGGGAGCTGTTTTTT